This T cell receptor (beta chain) was profiled in a study of OX40 agonist ivuxolimab in advanced cancers. Study-wide context: Patients took ivuxolimab, an agonistic anti-OX40 (CD134) antibody. Study results and caveats: The antigens recognized by the expanded peripheral T cells, that is their antigen specificity, were not determined.

Here immunoSEQ multiplex PCR was the method, and the copy in TCRdb shows in-frame clones only, minus some. This table has some 94,000 clones, about 96% appearing once. The germline V gene encodes CDR1 SGDLS and CDR2 YYNGEE. The V end lost 0 bases, the J end lost 0 bases, and 8 bases lay between the germline ends. The CDR3 consists of 15 residues. A remark on this clone: The antigen is undetermined.

Sequencing was performed on CD4+ or CD8+ T cells sorted from blood, taken in a trial of the OX40 agonist ivuxolimab. The gene calls are TRBV9 and TRBJ2-3; either TRBD1 or TRBD2 may supply D (5 bases each). The source is an adult with an advanced solid tumor such as melanoma, head and neck, liver or kidney cancer. This CDR3 is CASSVVGASTDTQYF. In DNA form, the CDR3 reads TGTGCCAGCAGCGTAGTCGGGGCGAGCACAGATACGCAGTATTTT. Full variable domain (remainder filled in from reference TRBV9 and TRBJ2-3): DSGVTQTPKHLITATGQRVTLRCSPRSGDLSVYWYQQSLDQGLQFLIQYYNGEERAKGNILERFSAQQFPDLHSELNLSSLELGDSALYFCASSVVGASTDTQYFGPGTRLTVL.